What follows describes a single T cell receptor beta chain. These data originate in a study of blood T cell repertoires in COVID-19. About the study: Samples representing acute and convalescent COVID-19 were sourced from the United States, Italy and Spain. T cells, B-cell-depleted T cells, or PBMCs supplied cDNA or gDNA.

The CDR3 extends over 16 amino acids. Germline V CDR1 and CDR2: LNHDA, SQIVND (reference sequence). The junction had 6 bases not matched to a gene; V was cut back by 6 bases and J by 2 bases. Per the study methods: Estimated nucleated cell counts came from reference gene primer amplification. TCRdb keeps only in-frame clones here, not all; method: immunoSEQ multiplex PCR. That table is the source of V, J and clone size, and D and trimming were worked out from the DNA. The sample carries about 60,000 clones, about 88% recorded once. The chain is built from TRBV19 and TRBJ2-2, with 10 positions matching TRBD2. The TCR was taken from a man between 65 and 80 years old with active COVID-19. Sequenced sample: peripheral blood. The CDR3 spells CASRILAGSNTGELFF. CDR3 DNA sequence: TGTGCCAGTAGAATACTAGCGGGATCAAACACCGGGGAGCTGTTTTTT. The complete variable domain, with remaining parts taken from reference TRBV19 and TRBJ2-2, reads DGGITQSPKYLFRKEGQNVTLSCEQNLNHDAMYWYRQDPGQGLRLIYYSQIVNDFQKGDIAEGYSVSREKKESFPLTVTSAQKNPTAFYLCASRILAGSNTGELFFGEGSRLTVL.